This T cell receptor beta chain was sequenced for a study of T cell repertoires in cytomegalovirus infection. This clonotype has a count of ten or more. V was pared by 0 bases and J by 5 bases, with 14 bases between. Germline-derived CDR1 and CDR2 are MNHNS and SASEGT. CDR3 length: 16 amino acids. One entry per CDR3 protein, called by TCRdb with MiXCR from the reads. This sample has roughly 320,000 distinct CDR3 sequences, with roughly a tenth found just once. This receptor was identified in a human donor in good health (CMV status not recorded). Some clones in this sample may be carry-over from other donors' samples. This chain connects TRBV6-1 to TRBJ2-1; perhaps TRBD2 as D (5 bases). Sequenced material: PBMCs. The CDR3, as DNA: TGTGCCAGCAGTGAAGCTTGGGGAGTATTGGACAATGAGCAGTTCTTC. Translating gives CASSEAWGVLDNEQFF.